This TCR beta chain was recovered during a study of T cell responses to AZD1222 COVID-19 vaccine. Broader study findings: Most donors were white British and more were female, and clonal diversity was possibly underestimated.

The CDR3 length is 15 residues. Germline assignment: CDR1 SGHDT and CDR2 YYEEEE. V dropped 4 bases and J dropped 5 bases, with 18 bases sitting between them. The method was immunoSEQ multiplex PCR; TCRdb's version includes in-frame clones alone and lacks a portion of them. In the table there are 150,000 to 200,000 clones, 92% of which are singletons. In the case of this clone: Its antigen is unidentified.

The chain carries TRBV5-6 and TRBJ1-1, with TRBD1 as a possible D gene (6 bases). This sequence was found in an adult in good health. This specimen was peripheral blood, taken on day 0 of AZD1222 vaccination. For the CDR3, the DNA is TGTGCCAGCAGCCTATCAACAGGGAGTAGGACTGAAGCTTTCTTT. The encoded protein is CASSLSTGSRTEAFF.